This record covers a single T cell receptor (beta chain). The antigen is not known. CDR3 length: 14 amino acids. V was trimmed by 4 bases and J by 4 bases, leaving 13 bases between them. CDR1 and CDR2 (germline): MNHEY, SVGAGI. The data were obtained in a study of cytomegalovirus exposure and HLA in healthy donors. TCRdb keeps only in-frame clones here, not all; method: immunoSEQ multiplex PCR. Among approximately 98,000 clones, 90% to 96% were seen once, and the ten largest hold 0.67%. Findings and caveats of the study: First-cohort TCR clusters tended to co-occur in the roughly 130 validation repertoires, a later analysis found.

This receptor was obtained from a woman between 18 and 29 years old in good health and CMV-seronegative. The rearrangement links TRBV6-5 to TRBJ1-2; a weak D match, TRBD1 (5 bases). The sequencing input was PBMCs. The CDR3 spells CASSFGEGRYGYTF. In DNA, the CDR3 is TGTGCCAGCAGTTTCGGGGAGGGGCGCTATGGCTACACCTTC.